Listed below are T cell receptor beta chains from one sample, sequenced in a study of blood T cells in healthy people across ages. TCRdb passed the 5' RACE reads through MiXCR, listing each CDR3 protein once. The repertoire has roughly 680,000 distinct CDR3 sequences, around 50% of them found once; the top ten carry less than 15%. Sample: blood. These TCRs come from a woman aged 80 or over in good health. Both conserved end residues are part of each CDR3. Fields, in order: V gene, J gene, D gene, clone size, CDR3 DNA, CDR3 protein. The D gene is left open where the match is weak. Size values are once, few and many counts, or a class for expanded clones, and some rows have none.

TRBV28	TRBJ2-7	-	few	TGTGCCAGCAGTGTCGGCGGACGCACCTACGAGCAGTACTTC	CASSVGGRTYEQYF
TRBV10-3	TRBJ2-7	-	few	TGTGCCATCAGTGAGGCAGGAACCCACGAGCAGTACTTC	CAISEAGTHEQYF
TRBV6-6	TRBJ2-5	-	-	TGTGCCAGCAGTTACTCGGGGCAAACGTTCCCCAACAATGAGCAGTACTTC	CASSYSGQTFPNNEQYF
TRBV28	TRBJ2-2	-	-	TGTGCCAGCAGTTTCGCGTCGGGGGACACCGGGGAGCTGTTTTTT	CASSFASGDTGELFF
TRBV12-3/TRBV12-4	TRBJ2-7	-	many	TGTGCCAGCAGTTTAGGACAGACCTACGAGCAGTACTTC	CASSLGQTYEQYF
TRBV2	TRBJ2-1	TRBD2	-	TGTGCCGGGCGGGTAGCGGGGGGGCCCAATGAGCAGTTCTTC	CAGRVAGGPNEQFF
TRBV20-1	TRBJ2-1	TRBD1	many	TGCAGTGCTACCCGGGACAGGGGTGGCAGCGAGCAGTTCTTC	CSATRDRGGSEQFF
TRBV5-1	TRBJ1-2	-	many	TGCGCCAGCAGTTTCCGGACTTTAGGGTACGGCTACACCTTC	CASSFRTLGYGYTF
TRBV4-2	TRBJ1-2	-	-	TGTGCCAGCAGCCAAGATGGGTTCGAGAACTATGGCTACACCTTC	CASSQDGFENYGYTF
TRBV5-5	TRBJ2-1	TRBD2	many	TGTGCCAGCAGCTTAACTTGGGGGGGGAATGAGCAGTTCTTC	CASSLTWGGNEQFF
TRBV28	TRBJ2-5	-	-	TGTGCCAGCAGAGGGACGGAGGATTGGAATGAGCAGTACTTC	CASRGTEDWNEQYF
TRBV11-2	TRBJ1-5	-	-	TGTGCCAGCAGCTTATACACAGGCATGAATCAGCCCCAGCATTTT	CASSLYTGMNQPQHF
TRBV20-1	TRBJ1-6	TRBD1	-	TGCAGTGCAGAACGGGACAGGGAGGTCTCACCCCTCCACTTT	CSAERDREVSPLHF
TRBV2	TRBJ1-5	TRBD1	few	TGTGCCAGCAGTGGGAACAGGGGTGGCAATCAGCCCCAGCATTTT	CASSGNRGGNQPQHF